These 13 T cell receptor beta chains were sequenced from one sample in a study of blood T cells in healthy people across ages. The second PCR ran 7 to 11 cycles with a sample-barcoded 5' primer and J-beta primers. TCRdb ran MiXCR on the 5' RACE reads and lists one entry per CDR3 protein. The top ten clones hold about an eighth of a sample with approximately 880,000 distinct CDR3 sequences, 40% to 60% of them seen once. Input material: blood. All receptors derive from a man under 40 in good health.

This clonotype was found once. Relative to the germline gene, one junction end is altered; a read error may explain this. DNA for the CDR3: TGTGCCGGCAGTTATGGCCCTACCACGCCCGGGACAGGGATCTACGAGCAGTACTTC. This sequence encodes CAGSYGPTTPGTGIYEQYF. V usage is TRBV6-5 and J usage is TRBJ2-5, with 9 bases matching TRBD1. The DNA end is more similar to TRBJ2-7, so the J call may be wrong. CDR3 size: 19 residues. In germline, CDR1 is MNHEY, CDR2 SVGAGI.

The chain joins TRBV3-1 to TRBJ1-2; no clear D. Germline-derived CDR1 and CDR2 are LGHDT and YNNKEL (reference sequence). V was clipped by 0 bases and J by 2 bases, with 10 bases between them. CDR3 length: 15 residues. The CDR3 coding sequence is TGTGCCAGCAGCCAAGATAGCCCGGGGAACTATGGCTACACCTTC. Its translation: CASSQDSPGNYGYTF.

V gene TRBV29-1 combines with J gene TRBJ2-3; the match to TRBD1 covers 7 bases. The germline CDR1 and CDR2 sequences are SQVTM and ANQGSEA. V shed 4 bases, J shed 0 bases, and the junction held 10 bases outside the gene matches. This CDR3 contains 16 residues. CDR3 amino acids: CSVVRGPHRSTDTQYF. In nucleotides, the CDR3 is TGCAGCGTTGTAAGGGGGCCCCACCGAAGCACAGATACGCAGTATTTT.

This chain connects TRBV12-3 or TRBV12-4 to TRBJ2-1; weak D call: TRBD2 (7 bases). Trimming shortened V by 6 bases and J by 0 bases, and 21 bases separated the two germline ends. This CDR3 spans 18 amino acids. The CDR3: CASSPAGGPLSSYNEQFF. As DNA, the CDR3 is TGTGCCAGCAGCCCCGCCGGGGGGCCCCTTAGCTCCTACAATGAGCAGTTCTTC.

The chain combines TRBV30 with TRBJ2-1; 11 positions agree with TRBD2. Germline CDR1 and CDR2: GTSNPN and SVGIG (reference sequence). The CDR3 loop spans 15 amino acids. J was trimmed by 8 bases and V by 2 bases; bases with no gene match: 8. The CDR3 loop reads CAWSSGLAGGDEQFF. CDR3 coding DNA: TGTGCCTGGAGTTCGGGGCTAGCGGGGGGAGATGAGCAGTTCTTC.

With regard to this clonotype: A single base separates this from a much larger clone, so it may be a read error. The CDR3 loop is CNVVLEGGSNQPQHF. CDR3 nucleotide sequence: TGCAACGTTGTTTTGGAGGGGGGGTCCAATCAGCCCCAGCATTTT. This rearrangement joins TRBV29-1 to TRBJ1-5; TRBD1 is a possible D gene (6 bases). CDR3 size: 15 residues. CDR1 SQVTM and CDR2 ANQGSEA come from the germline V gene.

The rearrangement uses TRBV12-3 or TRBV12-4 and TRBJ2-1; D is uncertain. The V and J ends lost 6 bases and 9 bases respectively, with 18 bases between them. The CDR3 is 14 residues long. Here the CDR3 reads CASSPGASFGEQFF. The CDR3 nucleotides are TGTGCCAGCAGCCCTGGCGCTAGTTTTGGTGAGCAGTTCTTC.

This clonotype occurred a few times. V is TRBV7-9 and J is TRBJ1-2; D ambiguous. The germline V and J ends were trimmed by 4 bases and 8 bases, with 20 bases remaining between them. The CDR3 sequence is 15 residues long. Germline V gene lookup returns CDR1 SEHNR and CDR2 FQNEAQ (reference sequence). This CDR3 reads CASSSTTDLMGGYTF. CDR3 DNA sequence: TGTGCCAGCAGCTCGACGACGGACTTGATGGGGGGCTACACCTTC.

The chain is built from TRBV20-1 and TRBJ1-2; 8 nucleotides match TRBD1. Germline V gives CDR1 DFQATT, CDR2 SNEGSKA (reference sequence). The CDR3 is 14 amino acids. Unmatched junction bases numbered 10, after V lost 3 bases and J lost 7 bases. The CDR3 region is CSAREQGGPRGYTF. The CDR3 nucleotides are TGCAGTGCTAGGGAACAGGGGGGCCCGCGTGGCTACACCTTC.

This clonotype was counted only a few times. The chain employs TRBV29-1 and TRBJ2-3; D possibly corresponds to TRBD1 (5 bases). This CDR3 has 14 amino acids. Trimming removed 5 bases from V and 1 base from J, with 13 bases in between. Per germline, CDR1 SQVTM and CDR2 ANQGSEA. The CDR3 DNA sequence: TGCAGCGTTCGGACCATGGGGCGCACAGATACGCAGTATTTT. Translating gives CSVRTMGRTDTQYF.

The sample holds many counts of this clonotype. This CDR3 is CASSEGSGGFTDTQYF. For the CDR3, the DNA is TGTGCCAGCAGTGAAGGGTCAGGGGGCTTCACAGATACGCAGTATTTT. The rearrangement links TRBV25-1 to TRBJ2-3; TRBD1 matches 8 bases. CDR3 length equals 16 residues. J lost 2 bases, V lost 2 bases, and 6 bases had no gene match. Germline CDR1 and CDR2: MGHDK and SYGVNS.

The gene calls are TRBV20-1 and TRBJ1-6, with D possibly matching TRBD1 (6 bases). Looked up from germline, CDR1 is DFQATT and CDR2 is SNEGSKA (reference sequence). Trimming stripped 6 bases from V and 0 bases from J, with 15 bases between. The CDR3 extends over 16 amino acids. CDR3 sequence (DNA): TGCAGTGCACCAGGACAGCGTAGCTCCTATAATTCACCCCTCCACTTT. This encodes CSAPGQRSSYNSPLHF.

CDR3 residues: CASGTEYTDTQYF. CDR3 nucleotide sequence: TGTGCCAGCGGAACAGAATACACAGATACGCAGTATTTT. The chain employs TRBV12-3 or TRBV12-4 and TRBJ2-3, with D unresolved. Deletions cut 8 bases from V and 2 bases from J, with 11 bases between. The length of the CDR3 is 13 residues.